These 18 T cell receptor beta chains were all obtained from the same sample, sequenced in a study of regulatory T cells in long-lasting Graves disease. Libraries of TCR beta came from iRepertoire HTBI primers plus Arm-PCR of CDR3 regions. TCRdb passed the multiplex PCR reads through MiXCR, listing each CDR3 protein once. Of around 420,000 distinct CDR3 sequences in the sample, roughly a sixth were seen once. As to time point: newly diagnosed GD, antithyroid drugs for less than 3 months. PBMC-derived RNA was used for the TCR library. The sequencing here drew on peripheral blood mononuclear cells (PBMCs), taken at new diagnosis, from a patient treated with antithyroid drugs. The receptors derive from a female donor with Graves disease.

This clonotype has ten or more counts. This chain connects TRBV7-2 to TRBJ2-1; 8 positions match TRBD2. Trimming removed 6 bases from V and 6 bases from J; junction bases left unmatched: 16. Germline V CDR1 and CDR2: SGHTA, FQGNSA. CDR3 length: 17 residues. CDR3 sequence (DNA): TGTGCCAGCAGACCACGAGGGGGGAGGCTAGCGGGCAATGAGCAGTTCTTC. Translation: CASRPRGGRLAGNEQFF.

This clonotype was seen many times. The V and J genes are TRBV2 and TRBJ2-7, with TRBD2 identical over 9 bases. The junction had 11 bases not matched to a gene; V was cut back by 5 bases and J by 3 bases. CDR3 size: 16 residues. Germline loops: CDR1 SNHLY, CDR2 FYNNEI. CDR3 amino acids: CASSPLGTSPLYEQYF. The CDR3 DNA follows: TGTGCCAGCAGTCCCCTGGGGACTAGCCCCCTCTACGAGCAGTACTTC.

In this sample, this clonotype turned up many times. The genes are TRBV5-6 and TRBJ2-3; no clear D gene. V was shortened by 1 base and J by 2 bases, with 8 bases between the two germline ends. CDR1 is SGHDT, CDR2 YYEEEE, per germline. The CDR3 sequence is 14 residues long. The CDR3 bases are TGTGCCAGCAGCTTGTCGACTGTCACAGATACGCAGTATTTT. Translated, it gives CASSLSTVTDTQYF.

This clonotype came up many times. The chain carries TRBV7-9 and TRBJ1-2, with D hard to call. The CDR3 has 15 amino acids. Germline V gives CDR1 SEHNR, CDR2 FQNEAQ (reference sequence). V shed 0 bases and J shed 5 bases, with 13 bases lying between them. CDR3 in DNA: TGTGCCAGCAGCTTAGCGCATTCGTCGGGGTATGGCTACACCTTC. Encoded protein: CASSLAHSSGYGYTF.

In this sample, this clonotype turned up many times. The CDR3: CSVERTGGSEQYF. DNA for the CDR3: TGCAGCGTTGAACGTACCGGGGGAAGCGAGCAGTACTTC. The chain uses TRBV29-1 and TRBJ2-7, with TRBD2 as a possible D gene (6 bases). Germline CDR1 is SQVTM and CDR2 is ANQGSEA. With 2 bases removed from V and 6 bases from J, the gap between germline ends came to 14 bases. CDR3 length equals 13 residues.

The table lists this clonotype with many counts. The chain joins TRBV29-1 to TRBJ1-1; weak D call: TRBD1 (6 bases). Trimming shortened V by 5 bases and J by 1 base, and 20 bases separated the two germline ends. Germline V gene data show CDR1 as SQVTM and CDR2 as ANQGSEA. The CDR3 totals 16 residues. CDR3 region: CSVPGTGLGANTEAFF. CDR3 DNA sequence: TGCAGCGTTCCCGGGACCGGGTTGGGGGCGAACACTGAAGCTTTCTTT.

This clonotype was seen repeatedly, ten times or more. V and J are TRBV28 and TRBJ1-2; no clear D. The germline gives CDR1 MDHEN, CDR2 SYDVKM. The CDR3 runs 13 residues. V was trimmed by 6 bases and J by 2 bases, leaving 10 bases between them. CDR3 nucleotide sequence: TGTGCCAGCAGCTTAGCGGGGAACTATGGCTACACCTTC. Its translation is CASSLAGNYGYTF.

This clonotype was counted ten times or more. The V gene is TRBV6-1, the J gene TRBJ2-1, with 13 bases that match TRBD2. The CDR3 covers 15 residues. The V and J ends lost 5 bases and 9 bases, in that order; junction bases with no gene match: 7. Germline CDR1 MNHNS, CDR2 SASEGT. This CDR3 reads CASSKLAGGRSEQFF. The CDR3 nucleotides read TGTGCCAGCAGTAAACTAGCGGGAGGGCGCAGTGAGCAGTTCTTC.

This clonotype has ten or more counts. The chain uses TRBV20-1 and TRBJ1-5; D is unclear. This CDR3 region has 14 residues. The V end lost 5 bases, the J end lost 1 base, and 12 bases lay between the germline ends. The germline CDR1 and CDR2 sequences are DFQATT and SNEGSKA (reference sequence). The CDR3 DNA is TGCAGTGCTCACGAGGGATTGAGCAATCAGCCCCAGCATTTT. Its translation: CSAHEGLSNQPQHF.

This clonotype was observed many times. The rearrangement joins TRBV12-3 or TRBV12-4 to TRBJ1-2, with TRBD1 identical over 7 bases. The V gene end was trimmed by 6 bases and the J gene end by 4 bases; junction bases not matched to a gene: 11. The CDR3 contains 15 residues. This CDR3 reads CASSLRGQPGYGYTF. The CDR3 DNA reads TGTGCCAGCAGCCTAAGGGGGCAACCCGGCTATGGCTACACCTTC.

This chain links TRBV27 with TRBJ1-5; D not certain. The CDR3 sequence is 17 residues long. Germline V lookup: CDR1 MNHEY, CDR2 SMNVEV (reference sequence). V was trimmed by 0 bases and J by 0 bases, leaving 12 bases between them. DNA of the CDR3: TGTGCCAGCAGTTTATCGGCGGGAGATCTTAGCAATCAGCCCCAGCATTTT. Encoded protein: CASSLSAGDLSNQPQHF.

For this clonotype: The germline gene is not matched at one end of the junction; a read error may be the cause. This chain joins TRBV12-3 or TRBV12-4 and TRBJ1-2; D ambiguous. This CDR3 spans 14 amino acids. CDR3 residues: CACSLGDRYYGYTF. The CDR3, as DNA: TGTGCCTGCAGTTTAGGAGACCGCTACTATGGCTACACCTTC.

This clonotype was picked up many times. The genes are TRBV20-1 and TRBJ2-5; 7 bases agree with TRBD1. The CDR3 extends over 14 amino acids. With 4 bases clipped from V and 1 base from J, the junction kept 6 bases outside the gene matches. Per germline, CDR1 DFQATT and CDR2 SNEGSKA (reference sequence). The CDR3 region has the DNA TGCAGTGCTACTCAGGGACAGACCCAAGAGACCCAGTACTTC. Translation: CSATQGQTQETQYF.

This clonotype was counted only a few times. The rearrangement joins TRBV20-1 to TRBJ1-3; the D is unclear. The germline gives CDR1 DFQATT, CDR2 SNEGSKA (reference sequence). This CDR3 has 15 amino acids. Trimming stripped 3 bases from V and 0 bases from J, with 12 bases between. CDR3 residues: CSASSRFDSGNTIYF. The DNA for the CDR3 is TGCAGTGCTAGTTCCAGGTTCGACTCTGGAAACACCATATATTTT.

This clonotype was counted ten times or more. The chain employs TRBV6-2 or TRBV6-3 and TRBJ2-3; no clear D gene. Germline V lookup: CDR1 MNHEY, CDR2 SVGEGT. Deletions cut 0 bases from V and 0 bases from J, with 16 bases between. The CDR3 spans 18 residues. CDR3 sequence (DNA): TGTGCCAGCAGTTACTCGCTTGAGAGTACAACTAGCACAGATACGCAGTATTTT. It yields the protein CASSYSLESTTSTDTQYF.

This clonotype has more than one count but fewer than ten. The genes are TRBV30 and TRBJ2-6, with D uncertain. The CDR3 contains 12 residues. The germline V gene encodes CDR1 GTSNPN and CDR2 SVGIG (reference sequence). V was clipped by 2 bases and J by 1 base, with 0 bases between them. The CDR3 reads CAWSSGANVLTF. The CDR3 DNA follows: TGTGCCTGGAGTTCTGGGGCCAACGTCCTGACTTTC.

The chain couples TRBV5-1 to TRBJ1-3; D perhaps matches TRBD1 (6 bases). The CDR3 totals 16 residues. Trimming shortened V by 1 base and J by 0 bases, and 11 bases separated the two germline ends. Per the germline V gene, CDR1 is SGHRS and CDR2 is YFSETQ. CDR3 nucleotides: TGCGCCAGCAGCTTGACCCCGACAGGCTCTGGAAACACCATATATTTT. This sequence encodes CASSLTPTGSGNTIYF. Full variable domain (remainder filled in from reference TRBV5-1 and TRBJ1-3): KAGVTQTPRYLIKTRGQQVTLSCSPISGHRSVSWYQQTPGQGLQFLFEYFSETQRNKGNFPGRFSGRQFSNSRSEMNVSTLELGDSALYLCASSLTPTGSGNTIYFGEGSWLTVV.

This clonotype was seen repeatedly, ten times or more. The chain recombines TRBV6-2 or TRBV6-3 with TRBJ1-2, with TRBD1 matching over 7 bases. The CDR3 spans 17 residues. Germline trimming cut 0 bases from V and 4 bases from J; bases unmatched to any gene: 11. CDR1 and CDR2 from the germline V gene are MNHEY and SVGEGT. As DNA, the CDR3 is TGTGCCAGCAGTTACTCGATTGGGACAGCACCCACCTATGGCTACACCTTC. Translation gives CASSYSIGTAPTYGYTF.